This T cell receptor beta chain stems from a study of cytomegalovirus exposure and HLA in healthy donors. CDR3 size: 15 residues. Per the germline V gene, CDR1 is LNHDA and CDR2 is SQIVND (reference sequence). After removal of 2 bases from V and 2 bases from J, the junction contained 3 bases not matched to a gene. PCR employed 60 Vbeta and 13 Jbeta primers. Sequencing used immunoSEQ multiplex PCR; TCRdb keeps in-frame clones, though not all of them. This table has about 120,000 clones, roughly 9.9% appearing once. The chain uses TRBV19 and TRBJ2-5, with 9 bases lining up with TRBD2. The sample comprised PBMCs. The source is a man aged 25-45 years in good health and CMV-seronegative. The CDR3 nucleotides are TGTGCCAGTAGTATATCGCTAGCGGGACAAGAGACCCAGTACTTC. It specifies CASSISLAGQETQYF.